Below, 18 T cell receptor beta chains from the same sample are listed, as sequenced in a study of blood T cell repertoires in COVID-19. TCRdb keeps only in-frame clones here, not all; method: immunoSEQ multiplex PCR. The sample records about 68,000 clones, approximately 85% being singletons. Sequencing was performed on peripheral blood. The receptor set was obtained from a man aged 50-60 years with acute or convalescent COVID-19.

The CDR3 is CASSQGKGQGVFDGYTF. The DNA for the CDR3 is TGCGCCAGCAGCCAAGGGAAGGGACAGGGGGTTTTCGATGGCTACACCTTC. The chain joins TRBV4-1 to TRBJ1-2, with TRBD1 matching 11 bases. Looked up from germline, CDR1 is MGHRA and CDR2 is YSYEKL. The V and J ends lost 1 base and 6 bases, in that order; junction bases with no gene match: 10. The CDR3 runs to 17 residues.

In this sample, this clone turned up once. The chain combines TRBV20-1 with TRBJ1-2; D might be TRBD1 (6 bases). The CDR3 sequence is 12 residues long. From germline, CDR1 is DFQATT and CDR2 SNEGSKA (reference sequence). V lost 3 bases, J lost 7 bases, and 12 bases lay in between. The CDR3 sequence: CSASGRGRGYTF. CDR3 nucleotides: TGCAGTGCTAGTGGCAGGGGCCGTGGCTACACCTTC.

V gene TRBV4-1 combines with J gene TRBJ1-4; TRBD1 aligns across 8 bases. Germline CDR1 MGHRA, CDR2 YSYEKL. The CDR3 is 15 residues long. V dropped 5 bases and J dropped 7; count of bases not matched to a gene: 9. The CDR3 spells CASSNYRTGPEKLFF. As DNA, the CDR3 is TGCGCCAGCAGCAACTACCGGACAGGGCCTGAAAAACTGTTTTTT.

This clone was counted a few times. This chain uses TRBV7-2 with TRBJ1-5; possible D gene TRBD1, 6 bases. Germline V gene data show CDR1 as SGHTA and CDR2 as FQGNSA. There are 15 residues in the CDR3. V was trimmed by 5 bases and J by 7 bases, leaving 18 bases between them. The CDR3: CASSPRGGAGQPQHF. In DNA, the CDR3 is TGTGCCAGCAGCCCCCGGGGGGGCGCAGGGCAGCCCCAGCATTTT.

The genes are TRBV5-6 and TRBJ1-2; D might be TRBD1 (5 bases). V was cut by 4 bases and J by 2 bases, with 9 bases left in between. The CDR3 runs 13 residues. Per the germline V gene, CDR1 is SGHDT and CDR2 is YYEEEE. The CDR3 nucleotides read TGTGCCAGCAGCGCGACAGAAAACTATGGCTACACCTTC. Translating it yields CASSATENYGYTF.

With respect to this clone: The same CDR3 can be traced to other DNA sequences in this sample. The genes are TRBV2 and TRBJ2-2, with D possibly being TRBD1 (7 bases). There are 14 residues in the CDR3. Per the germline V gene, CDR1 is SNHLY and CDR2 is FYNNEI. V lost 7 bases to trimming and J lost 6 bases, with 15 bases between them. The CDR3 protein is CASTGGGGAGELFF. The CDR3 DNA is TGTGCCAGCACTGGAGGGGGCGGGGCCGGGGAGCTGTTTTTT.

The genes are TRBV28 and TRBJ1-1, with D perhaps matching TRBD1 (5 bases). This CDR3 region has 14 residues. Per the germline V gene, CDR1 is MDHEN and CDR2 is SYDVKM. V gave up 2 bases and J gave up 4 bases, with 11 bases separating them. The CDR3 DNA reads TGTGCCAGCAGTTTAAAGGCAGGGCGCACTGAAGCTTTCTTT. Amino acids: CASSLKAGRTEAFF.

The CDR3 reads CAISDQANQPQHF. In nucleotides, the CDR3 is TGTGCCATCAGTGATCAGGCCAATCAGCCCCAGCATTTT. The J gene is TRBJ1-5, the V gene TRBV10-3; D call uncertain. Germline lookup yields CDR1 ENHRY and CDR2 SYGVKD. V gave up 3 bases and J gave up 3 bases, with 6 bases separating them. CDR3 length: 13 amino acids.

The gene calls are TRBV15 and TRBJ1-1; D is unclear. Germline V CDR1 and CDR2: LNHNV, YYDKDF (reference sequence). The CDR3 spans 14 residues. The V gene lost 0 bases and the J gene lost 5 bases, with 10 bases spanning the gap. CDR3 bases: TGTGCCACCAGCAGAGATACGGGGTTTACTGAAGCTTTCTTT. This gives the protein CATSRDTGFTEAFF.

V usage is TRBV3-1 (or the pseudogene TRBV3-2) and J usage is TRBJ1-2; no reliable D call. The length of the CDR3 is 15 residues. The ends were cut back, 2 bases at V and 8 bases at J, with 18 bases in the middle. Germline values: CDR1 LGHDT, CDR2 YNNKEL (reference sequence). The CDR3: CASSQSGGGPRGYTF. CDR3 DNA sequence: TGTGCCAGCAGCCAATCGGGCGGCGGGCCCCGGGGCTACACCTTC.

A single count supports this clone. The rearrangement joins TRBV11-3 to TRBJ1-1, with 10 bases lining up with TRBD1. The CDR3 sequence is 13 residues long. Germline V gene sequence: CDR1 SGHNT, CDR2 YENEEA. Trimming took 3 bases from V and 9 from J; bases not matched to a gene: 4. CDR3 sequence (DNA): TGTGCCAGCAGCTTGGGAGACAGGGGGCAAGCTTTCTTT. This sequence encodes CASSLGDRGQAFF.

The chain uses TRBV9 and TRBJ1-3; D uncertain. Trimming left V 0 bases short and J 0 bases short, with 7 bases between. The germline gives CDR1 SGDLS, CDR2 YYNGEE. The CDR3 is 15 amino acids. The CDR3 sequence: CASSVGVDSGNTIYF. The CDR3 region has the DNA TGTGCCAGCAGCGTAGGAGTCGACTCTGGAAACACCATATATTTT.

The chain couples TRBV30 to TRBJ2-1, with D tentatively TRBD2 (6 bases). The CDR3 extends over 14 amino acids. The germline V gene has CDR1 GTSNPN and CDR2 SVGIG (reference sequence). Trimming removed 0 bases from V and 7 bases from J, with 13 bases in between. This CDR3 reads CAWSVGVAVNEQFF. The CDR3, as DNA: TGTGCCTGGAGTGTAGGGGTAGCGGTTAATGAGCAGTTCTTC.

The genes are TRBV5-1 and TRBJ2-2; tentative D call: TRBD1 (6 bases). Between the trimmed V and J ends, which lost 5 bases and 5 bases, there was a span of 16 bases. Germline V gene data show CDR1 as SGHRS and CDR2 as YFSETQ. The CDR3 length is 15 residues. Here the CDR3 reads CASSVPRGSTGELFF. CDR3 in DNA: TGCGCCAGCAGTGTTCCGAGGGGGTCAACCGGGGAGCTGTTTTTT.

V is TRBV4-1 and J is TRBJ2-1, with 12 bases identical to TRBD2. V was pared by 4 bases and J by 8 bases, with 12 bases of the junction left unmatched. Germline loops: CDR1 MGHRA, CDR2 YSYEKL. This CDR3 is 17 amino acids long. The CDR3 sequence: CASSPLSASGGEDEQFF. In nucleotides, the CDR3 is TGCGCCAGCAGCCCCCTATCAGCTAGCGGGGGGGAGGATGAGCAGTTCTTC.

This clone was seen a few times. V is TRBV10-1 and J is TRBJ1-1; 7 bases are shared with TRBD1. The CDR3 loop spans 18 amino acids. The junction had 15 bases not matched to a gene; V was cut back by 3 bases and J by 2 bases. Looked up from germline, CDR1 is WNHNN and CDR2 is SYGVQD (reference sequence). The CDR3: CASSDGRQGSGLNTEAFF. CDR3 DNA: TGCGCCAGCAGTGATGGTCGACAGGGCTCGGGATTAAACACTGAAGCTTTCTTT.

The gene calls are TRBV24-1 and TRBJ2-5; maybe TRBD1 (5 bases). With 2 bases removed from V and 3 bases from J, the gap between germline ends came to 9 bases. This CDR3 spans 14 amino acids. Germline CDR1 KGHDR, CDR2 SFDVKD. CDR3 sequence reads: CATSDYEGEETQYF. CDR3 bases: TGTGCCACCAGTGATTATGAAGGGGAAGAGACCCAGTACTTC.

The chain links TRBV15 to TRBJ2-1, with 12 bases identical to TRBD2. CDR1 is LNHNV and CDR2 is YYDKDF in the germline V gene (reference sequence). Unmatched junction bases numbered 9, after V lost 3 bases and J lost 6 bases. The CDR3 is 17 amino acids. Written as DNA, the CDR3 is TGTGCCACCAGCAGTCTAGCGGGGGGGGAGTCGCGCAATGAGCAGTTCTTC. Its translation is CATSSLAGGESRNEQFF.